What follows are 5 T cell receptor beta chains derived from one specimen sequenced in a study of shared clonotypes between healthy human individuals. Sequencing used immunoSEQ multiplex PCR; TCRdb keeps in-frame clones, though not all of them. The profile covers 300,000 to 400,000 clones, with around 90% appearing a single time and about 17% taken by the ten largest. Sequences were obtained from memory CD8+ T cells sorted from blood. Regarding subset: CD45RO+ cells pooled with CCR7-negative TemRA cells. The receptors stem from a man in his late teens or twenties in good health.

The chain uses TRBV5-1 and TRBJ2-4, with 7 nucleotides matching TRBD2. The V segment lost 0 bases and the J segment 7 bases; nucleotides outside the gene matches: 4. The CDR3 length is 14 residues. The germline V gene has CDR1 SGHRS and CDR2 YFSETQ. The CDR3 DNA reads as TGCGCCAGCAGCTTGGCGGTACTAGCGAACATTCAGTACTTC. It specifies CASSLAVLANIQYF.

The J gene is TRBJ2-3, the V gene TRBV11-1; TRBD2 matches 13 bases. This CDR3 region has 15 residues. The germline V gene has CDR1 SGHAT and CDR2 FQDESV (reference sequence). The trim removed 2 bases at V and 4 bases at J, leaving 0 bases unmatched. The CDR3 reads CASSLTSGGADTQYF. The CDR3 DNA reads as TGTGCCAGCAGCTTAACTAGCGGGGGGGCAGATACGCAGTATTTT.

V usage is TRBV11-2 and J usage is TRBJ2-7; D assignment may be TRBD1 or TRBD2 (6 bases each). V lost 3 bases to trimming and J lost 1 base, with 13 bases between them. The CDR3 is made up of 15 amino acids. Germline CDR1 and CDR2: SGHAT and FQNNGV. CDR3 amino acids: CASSFWGALSYEQYF. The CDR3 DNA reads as TGTGCCAGCAGCTTTTGGGGGGCATTGTCCTACGAGCAGTACTTC.

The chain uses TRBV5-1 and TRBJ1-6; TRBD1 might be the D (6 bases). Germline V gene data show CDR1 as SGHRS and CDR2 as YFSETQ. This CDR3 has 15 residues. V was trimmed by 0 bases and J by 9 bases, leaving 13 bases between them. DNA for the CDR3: TGCGCCAGCAGCTTGGAAGGGGGTCAAGTTTCACCCCTCCACTTT. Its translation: CASSLEGGQVSPLHF. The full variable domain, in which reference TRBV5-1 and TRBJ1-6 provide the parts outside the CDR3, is KAGVTQTPRYLIKTRGQQVTLSCSPISGHRSVSWYQQTPGQGLQFLFEYFSETQRNKGNFPGRFSGRQFSNSRSEMNVSTLELGDSALYLCASSLEGGQVSPLHFGNGTRLTVT.

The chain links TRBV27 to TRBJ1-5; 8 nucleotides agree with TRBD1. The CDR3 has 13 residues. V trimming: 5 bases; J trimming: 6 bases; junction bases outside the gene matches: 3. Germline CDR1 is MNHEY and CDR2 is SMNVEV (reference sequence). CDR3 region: CASSQGALQPQHF. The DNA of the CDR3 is TGTGCCAGCAGTCAGGGGGCCCTTCAGCCCCAGCATTTT.